This entry concerns a single T cell receptor beta chain. This specimen belongs to a study of T cells in localized non-small cell lung cancer. Assay used: immunoSEQ multiplex PCR; TCRdb lists only in-frame clones, some missing. Among around 28,000 clones listed, roughly 89% were seen once. Germline V gene lookup returns CDR1 SGHAT and CDR2 FQNNGV. CDR3 size: 14 residues. V lost 2 bases and J 8 bases, leaving 12 bases between the germline ends. Specimen: peripheral blood, collected before any cancer treatment. The sequence was obtained from a female donor older than 55 with stage I lung adenocarcinoma. The V and J genes are TRBV11-2 and TRBJ2-2, with D possibly matching TRBD2 (6 bases). CDR3 nucleotide sequence: TGTGCCAGCAGCTTAAACCGAGCGGGTGGGGAGCTGTTTTTT. The encoded protein is CASSLNRAGGELFF.